Listed below are T cell receptor beta chains from one sample, sequenced in a study of shared clonotypes between healthy human individuals. Profiling relied on immunoSEQ multiplex PCR, and the TCRdb table lists in-frame clones only, not all of them. The sample comprises about 1.5 million clones, about 96% of which are singletons, and approximately 1.1% rests with the top ten. The sequencing input was naive CD4+ T cells sorted from blood. Every receptor here comes from a young man in good health. CDR3s include the opening cysteine and the closing phenylalanine or tryptophan. D genes are given only for firm matches. The listing skips clone size in some rows; elsewhere it reads once, few, many or a size class.

>TRBJ2-7|TRBD2|TRBV27|NA
TGTGCCAGCAGTCCGGGACTAGCGGGAGGCCCTCGCGAGCAGTACTTC
CASSPGLAGGPREQYF
>TRBJ1-1|NA|TRBV28|NA
TGTGCCAGCAGTTCAACAGGGTATAGAACTGAAGCTTTCTTT
CASSSTGYRTEAFF
>TRBJ1-4|NA|TRBV30|NA
TGTGCCTGGAGTCCCCCGACAGTCTTTTATGAAAAACTGTTTTTT
CAWSPPTVFYEKLFF
>TRBJ2-7|NA|TRBV5-7|NA
TGTGCCAGCATGCTACAGCAGTTCCCCCCAAATGCCTACGAGCAGTACTTC
CASMLQQFPPNAYEQYF
>TRBJ2-2|TRBD1|TRBV18|NA
TGTGCCAGCTCACCAAGGACAGGGGCGAAGAACACCGGGGAGCTGTTTTTT
CASSPRTGAKNTGELFF
>TRBJ2-2|NA|TRBV27|NA
TGTGCCAGCAGTTTACTACAGGAGAACACCGGGGAGCTGTTTTTT
CASSLLQENTGELFF
>TRBJ1-1|TRBD1|TRBV28|NA
TGTGCCAGCAGGGTCCGGGACAGGGGTTTCTCTATGAACACTGAAGCTTTCTTT
CASRVRDRGFSMNTEAFF
>TRBJ2-5|NA|TRBV5-1|once
TGCGCCAGCAGCCCGGTCCCCAATGGACAGAGAGAGACCCAGTACTTC
CASSPVPNGQRETQYF
>TRBJ1-2|NA|TRBV10-2|NA
TGCGCCAGCAGTGAGGGGCAATCCGGCTACACCTTC
CASSEGQSGYTF
>TRBJ2-1|TRBD2|TRBV11-2|NA
TGTGCCAGCAGCTTAGGCAACCTAGCGGGAGGAGAAGTTGAGCAGTTCTTC
CASSLGNLAGGEVEQFF
>TRBJ1-5|NA|TRBV29-1|NA
TGCAGCGTTGTACGGGGACCAAATCAGCCCCAGCATTTT
CSVVRGPNQPQHF
>TRBJ1-3|TRBD1|TRBV7-9|NA
TGTGCCAGCAGCTTCGGACAGGGGGTTTTTGGAAACACCATATATTTT
CASSFGQGVFGNTIYF
>TRBJ2-1|TRBD2|TRBV28|NA
TGTGCCAGCAGTAGGACTAGCGGCTCCTACAATGAGCAGTTCTTC
CASSRTSGSYNEQFF
>TRBJ1-4|NA|TRBV6-1|once
TGTGCCAGCACGTGGAGGACAGCGGTAAATGAAAAACTGTTTTTT
CASTWRTAVNEKLFF
>TRBJ2-7|TRBD2|TRBV7-9|NA
TGTGCCAGCAGCTTAGTAGCGGGAGTCTACGAGCAGTACTTC
CASSLVAGVYEQYF
>TRBJ2-7|NA|TRBV6-5|NA
TGTGCCAGCAGTTACGCCCGGGACGGGACTTACGAGCAGTACTTC
CASSYARDGTYEQYF
>TRBJ1-2|TRBD1|TRBV5-4|NA
TGTGCCAGCAGCTTCTCACAGGGGAACTATGGCTACACCTTC
CASSFSQGNYGYTF
>TRBJ2-4|NA|TRBV6-5|NA
TGTGCCAGCAGGAGGACGGGAGCCAAAAACATTCAGTACTTC
CASRRTGAKNIQYF
>TRBJ1-2|NA|TRBV4-3|NA
TGCGCCAGCAGCCAAGCGCTGGGAGTAACCGGGGGTGGCTACACCTTC
CASSQALGVTGGGYTF
>TRBJ2-7|NA|TRBV7-6|NA
TGTGCCAGCAGCTTGGGGCCCGCCCGCGGGCAGTACTTC
CASSLGPARGQYF